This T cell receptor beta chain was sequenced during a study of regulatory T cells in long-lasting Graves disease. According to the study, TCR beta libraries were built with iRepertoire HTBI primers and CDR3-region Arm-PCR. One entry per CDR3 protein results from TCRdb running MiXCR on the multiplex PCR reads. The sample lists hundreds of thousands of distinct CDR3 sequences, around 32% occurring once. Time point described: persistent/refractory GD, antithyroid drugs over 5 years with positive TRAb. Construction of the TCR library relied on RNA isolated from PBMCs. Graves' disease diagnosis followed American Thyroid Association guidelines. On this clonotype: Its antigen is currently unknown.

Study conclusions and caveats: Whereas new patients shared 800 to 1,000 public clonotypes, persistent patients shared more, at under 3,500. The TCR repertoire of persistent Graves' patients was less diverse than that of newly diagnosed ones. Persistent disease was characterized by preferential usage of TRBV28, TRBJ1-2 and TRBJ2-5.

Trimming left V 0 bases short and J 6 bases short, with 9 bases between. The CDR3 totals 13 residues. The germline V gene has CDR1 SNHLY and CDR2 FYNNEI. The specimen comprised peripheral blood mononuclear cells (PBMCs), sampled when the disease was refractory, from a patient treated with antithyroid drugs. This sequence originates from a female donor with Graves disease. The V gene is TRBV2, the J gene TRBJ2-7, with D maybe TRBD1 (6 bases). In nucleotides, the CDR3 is TGTGCCAGCAGTGAAGCAGGGGGAAGCGAGCAGTACTTC. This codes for CASSEAGGSEQYF.